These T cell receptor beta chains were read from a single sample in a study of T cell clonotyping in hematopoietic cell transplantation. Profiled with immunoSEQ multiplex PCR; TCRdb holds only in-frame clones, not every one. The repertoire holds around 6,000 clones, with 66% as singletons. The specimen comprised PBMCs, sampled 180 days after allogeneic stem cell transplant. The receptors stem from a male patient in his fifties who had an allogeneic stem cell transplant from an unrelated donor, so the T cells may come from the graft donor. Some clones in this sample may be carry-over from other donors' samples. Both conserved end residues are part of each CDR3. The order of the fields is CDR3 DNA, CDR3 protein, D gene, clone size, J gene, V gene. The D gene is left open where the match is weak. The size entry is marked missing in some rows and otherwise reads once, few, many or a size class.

DNA: TGTGCCATCAAGACACATTCCTACGAGCAGTACTTC; CDR3: CAIKTHSYEQYF; D: -; size: -; J: TRBJ2-7; V: TRBV10-3
DNA: TGTGCCAGCAGCCAAGACCCTAGCGGGAGGGCCGGTCGAGATACGCAGTATTTT; CDR3: CASSQDPSGRAGRDTQYF; D: TRBD2; size: -; J: TRBJ2-3; V: TRBV4-2
DNA: TGTGCCAGTAGTATGGGACAGGTACTTTACAATGAGCAGTTCTTC; CDR3: CASSMGQVLYNEQFF; D: TRBD1; size: -; J: TRBJ2-1; V: TRBV19
DNA: TGTGCCAGCAGTTTTTACCCGGGACAGCCTAATGAAAAACTGTTTTTT; CDR3: CASSFYPGQPNEKLFF; D: TRBD1; size: -; J: TRBJ1-4; V: TRBV27
DNA: TGTGCCAGCAGCCCCGGGCAGGGGGACGTCTACGAGCAGTACTTC; CDR3: CASSPGQGDVYEQYF; D: TRBD1; size: -; J: TRBJ2-7; V: TRBV5-4
DNA: TGTGCCAGCAGTGATTCGGACAGGGGGCCGGGGGCCAACGTCCTGACTTTC; CDR3: CASSDSDRGPGANVLTF; D: TRBD1; size: -; J: TRBJ2-6; V: TRBV2
DNA: TGTGCCTGGGCTGGCGAAAAACTGTTTTTT; CDR3: CAWAGEKLFF; D: -; size: few; J: TRBJ1-4; V: TRBV30
DNA: TGTGCCAGCAGCCTGGGAGGGGCCCCCACAGATACGCAGTATTTT; CDR3: CASSLGGAPTDTQYF; D: TRBD2; size: -; J: TRBJ2-3; V: TRBV11-3
DNA: TGTGCCAGCAGTTTAATCGGCGGGGGGACCTCCTACAATGAGCAGTTCTTC; CDR3: CASSLIGGGTSYNEQFF; D: TRBD2; size: -; J: TRBJ2-1; V: TRBV27
DNA: TGTGCCAGCAGCTTTCAGGGCTACGAGCAGTACTTC; CDR3: CASSFQGYEQYF; D: -; size: -; J: TRBJ2-7; V: TRBV11-2
DNA: TGTGCCAGCAGCCAAGGGGGACAGGGGGCCGGGGAGACCCAGTACTTC; CDR3: CASSQGGQGAGETQYF; D: TRBD1; size: -; J: TRBJ2-5; V: TRBV4-2
DNA: TGTGCCAGCAGTCCGGTGCCCGGGGAGCTGTTTTTT; CDR3: CASSPVPGELFF; D: -; size: few; J: TRBJ2-2; V: TRBV6-6
DNA: TGTGCCAGCTCACCAGGGTATAGATATGGCTACACCTTC; CDR3: CASSPGYRYGYTF; D: -; size: -; J: TRBJ1-2; V: TRBV18
DNA: TGCAGCGTTGAATGGGGGCGTGAGCAGTTCTTC; CDR3: CSVEWGREQFF; D: -; size: -; J: TRBJ2-1; V: TRBV29-1
DNA: TGTGCCAGCAGTTACGGCACTAGTGAAGAGACCCAGTACTTC; CDR3: CASSYGTSEETQYF; D: -; size: -; J: TRBJ2-5; V: TRBV6-6